Listed below are T cell receptor beta chains from one sample, sequenced in a study of human T cells and chemical hapten exposure. TCRdb reprocessed the RACE reads with MiXCR, giving one entry per CDR3 protein. Here the sample spans some 70,000 distinct CDR3 sequences, approximately 11% being singletons. Here the sequenced sample was whole blood, taken in connection with sensitization to the hapten diphenylcyclopropenone (DPC). The receptor set was obtained from a woman aged 45-59 years with alopecia areata. Some clones in this sample may be carry-over from other donors' samples. Both conserved end residues are part of each CDR3. The D gene is left open where the match is weak. A clone size is listed for some rows: how often the clone was seen (once, few, many), or a class if it is expanded.

>TRBD1|TRBV6-6|TRBJ1-5|few
TGTGCCAGCAGTTACTGGGACAGGGAGGATCAGCCCCAGCATTTT
CASSYWDREDQPQHF
>TRBD1|TRBV6-5|TRBJ1-6|few
TGTGCCAGCAGTTCCGGGACAGCGGGTTCACCCCTCCACTTT
CASSSGTAGSPLHF
>.|TRBV15|TRBJ1-1|many
TGTGCCACCAGCAGAGTTCCAGACACTGAAGCTTTCTTT
CATSRVPDTEAFF
>TRBD2|TRBV7-8|TRBJ2-5|many
TGTGCCAGCAGCCGGGGGGAGGCCCAGTACTTC
CASSRGEAQYF
>TRBD2|TRBV7-9|TRBJ2-3|.
TGTGCCAGCAGCAGATTGGAAACTAGCGGGGGCGCAGATACGCAGTATTTT
CASSRLETSGGADTQYF
>.|TRBV7-2|TRBJ1-3|many
TGTGCCAGCAGCTTTGGGGGGAGTGGAAACACCATATATTTT
CASSFGGSGNTIYF
>.|TRBV28|TRBJ2-7|.
TGTGCCAGCACGAAAGGGAAGTGGGGAAAGGGTTACGAGCAGTACTTC
CASTKGKWGKGYEQYF
>.|TRBV7-6|TRBJ2-1|many
TGTGCCAGCAGCTTAGCCAGGGACAATGAGCAGTTCTTC
CASSLARDNEQFF
>.|TRBV18|TRBJ1-4|.
TGTGCCAGCTCACCTCGACAAGCAACTAATGAAAAACTGTTTTTT
CASSPRQATNEKLFF
>.|TRBV7-2|TRBJ2-5|many
TGTGCCAGCAGCCGCTCCGGGTTAGGAGAGACCCAGTACTTC
CASSRSGLGETQYF
>.|TRBV20-1|TRBJ2-7|.
TGCAGTGCTACTGGCAACTACGAGCAGTACTTC
CSATGNYEQYF
>TRBD2|TRBV20-1|TRBJ2-1|few
TGCAGTGCTAGGGGGGTAGCGGGAGGGTACAATGAGCAGTTCTTC
CSARGVAGGYNEQFF
>.|TRBV28|TRBJ1-5|few
TGTGCCAGCAGCCGGGGACAACAGCCCCAGCATTTT
CASSRGQQPQHF
>TRBD1|TRBV18|TRBJ1-1|few
TGTGCCAGCTCACCTCCCGGGACAGCAAACACTGAAGCTTTCTTT
CASSPPGTANTEAFF
>.|TRBV7-6|TRBJ1-1|many
TGTGCCAGCAGCGCGGCGAACACTGAAGCTTTCTTT
CASSAANTEAFF
>.|TRBV7-9|TRBJ1-6|many
TGTGCCAGCAGCCTCGGGACCGCGAATAATTCACCCCTCCACTTT
CASSLGTANNSPLHF
>.|TRBV30|TRBJ2-7|few
TGTGCCTGGAGTGTGAATGACGGTTACGAGCAGTACTTC
CAWSVNDGYEQYF
>.|TRBV5-8|TRBJ2-7|.
TGTGCCAGCAGCCCCTGGAAGGGAGGCTCCTACGAGCAGTACTTC
CASSPWKGGSYEQYF
>.|TRBV7-8|TRBJ2-7|many
TGTGCCAGCAGCTTAGGGACAGCGGACTACGAGCAGTACTTC
CASSLGTADYEQYF
>TRBD2|TRBV7-3|TRBJ2-5|few
TGTGCCAGCAGCTCTGGACTAGCGGGGAGTCAGACCCAGTACTTC
CASSSGLAGSQTQYF